Below are 15 T cell receptor beta chains sequenced from a single sample in a study of identical twins. Each CDR3 protein is one row after TCRdb ran MiXCR on the 5' RACE reads. The table shows some 1,600,000 distinct CDR3 sequences, with under 35% occurring only once. The sample consisted of cord blood. The receptors were gathered from a newborn girl in good health.

This clonotype has a handful of counts. The chain recombines TRBV20-1 with TRBJ1-4; 9 nucleotides align to TRBD1. The ends lost 0 bases at V and 4 bases at J; junction bases unmatched: 6. The germline gives CDR1 DFQATT, CDR2 SNEGSKA (reference sequence). The CDR3 is 16 residues long. CDR3 nucleotides: TGCAGTGCTAGAGATGCCCGGACAGGGGATAATGAAAAACTGTTTTTT. It encodes CSARDARTGDNEKLFF.

The V gene is TRBV28, the J gene TRBJ2-5; D possibly corresponds to TRBD2 (6 bases). The CDR3 runs 13 residues. Germline V gene data show CDR1 as MDHEN and CDR2 as SYDVKM. The ends were cut back, 6 bases at V and 3 bases at J, with 11 bases in the middle. The DNA of the CDR3 is TGTGCCAGCAGGCGGGGCAGCAAAGAGACCCAGTACTTC. Its translation is CASRRGSKETQYF.

The chain carries TRBV20-1 and TRBJ2-5, with 8 positions matching TRBD2. V dropped 2 bases and J dropped 2; count of bases not matched to a gene: 7. CDR1 is DFQATT, CDR2 SNEGSKA, per germline (reference sequence). The CDR3 is 15 amino acids. The CDR3 DNA reads as TGCAGTGCTAGAAGGCTAGCGGGCCGACAAGAGACCCAGTACTTC. Translated: CSARRLAGRQETQYF.

There are a few counts of this clonotype. The chain has TRBV20-1 and TRBJ2-7, with D maybe TRBD1 (6 bases). Germline V lookup: CDR1 DFQATT, CDR2 SNEGSKA (reference sequence). Trimming removed 0 bases from V and 4 bases from J, with 13 bases in between. The CDR3 runs to 14 residues. The CDR3 region is CSARDWGRRYEQYF. As DNA, the CDR3 is TGCAGTGCTAGAGATTGGGGGCGTCGATACGAGCAGTACTTC.

In its sample, this clonotype was seen many times. The gene calls are TRBV29-1 and TRBJ2-7; D not resolved. This CDR3 is 14 amino acids long. Germline CDR1 is SQVTM and CDR2 is ANQGSEA. V lost 4 bases and J lost 3, with 16 bases in between. In nucleotides, the CDR3 is TGCAGCGTTGTAGGTTCTGCCACCCTCTACGAGCAGTACTTC. Its translation is CSVVGSATLYEQYF.

This clonotype was found many times. The chain uses TRBV10-3 and TRBJ2-7, with D perhaps TRBD2 (6 bases). Per the germline V gene, CDR1 is ENHRY and CDR2 is SYGVKD. Trimming took 2 bases from V and 2 from J, leaving 10 bases between them. The CDR3 is made up of 14 amino acids. The CDR3, as DNA: TGTGCCATCAGTGAGAGGCAGCGGGCCTACGAGCAGTACTTC. Translation: CAISERQRAYEQYF.

The chain has TRBV5-1 and TRBJ2-5, with 7 bases identical to TRBD2. The CDR3 is 16 amino acids. Trimming cost V 2 bases and J 2 bases; bases outside gene matches: 9. Germline V lookup: CDR1 SGHRS, CDR2 YFSETQ. The CDR3 nucleotides are TGCGCCAGCAGCTTTGGAAGCCTAGCGGCTCAAGAGACCCAGTACTTC. This translates into CASSFGSLAAQETQYF.

The chain uses TRBV7-9 and TRBJ1-2, with D tentatively TRBD1 (5 bases). The CDR3 is made up of 13 amino acids. The germline CDR1 and CDR2 sequences are SEHNR and FQNEAQ (reference sequence). The V end lost 5 bases, the J end lost 5 bases, and 12 bases lay between the germline ends. The CDR3 spells CASSLGHQYGYTF. CDR3 DNA: TGTGCCAGCAGCCTTGGACACCAGTATGGCTACACCTTC.

This clonotype appeared a few times. The V and J genes are TRBV27 and TRBJ1-2; D unresolved. This CDR3 region has 14 residues. Germline V gives CDR1 MNHEY, CDR2 SMNVEV (reference sequence). The V end was cut by 5 bases, the J end by 2 bases, with 12 bases between. The CDR3 is CASSPTVGNYGYTF. The DNA of the CDR3 is TGTGCCAGCAGTCCCACAGTTGGGAACTATGGCTACACCTTC.

This clonotype was found a few times. V and J are TRBV7-2 and TRBJ2-3; 16 bases are shared with TRBD2. CDR1 is SGHTA, CDR2 FQGNSA, per germline. This CDR3 spans 17 amino acids. The V gene end was trimmed by 4 bases and the J gene end by 8 bases; junction bases not matched to a gene: 9. DNA of the CDR3: TGTGCCAGCAGCTCCAAACTGGGGACTAGCGGGGGGGGTACGCAGTATTTT. Translated, it gives CASSSKLGTSGGGTQYF.

This chain links TRBV24-1 with TRBJ1-6; no clear D. Germline assignment: CDR1 KGHDR and CDR2 SFDVKD. V was clipped by 2 bases and J by 0 bases, with 1 base between them. This CDR3 has 14 residues. Written as DNA, the CDR3 is TGTGCCACCAGTGATTCCTCCTATAATTCACCCCTCCACTTT. This codes for CATSDSSYNSPLHF.

The chain recombines TRBV5-1 with TRBJ2-3, with TRBD2 matching over 7 bases. The length of the CDR3 is 13 residues. Germline values: CDR1 SGHRS, CDR2 YFSETQ. The trim removed 5 bases at V and 5 bases at J, leaving 5 bases unmatched. The CDR3 sequence is CASSGAGRDTQYF. In DNA, the CDR3 is TGCGCCAGCAGTGGAGCGGGACGAGATACGCAGTATTTT.

The CDR3 coding sequence is TGTGCCAGCAGCTTGGTTGCGGCGGAGACCCAGTACTTC. It yields the protein CASSLVAAETQYF. The chain has TRBV5-6 and TRBJ2-5; D remains ambiguous. Germline V gene lookup returns CDR1 SGHDT and CDR2 YYEEEE. V gave up 0 bases and J gave up 5 bases, with 8 bases separating them. This CDR3 comprises 13 residues.

The CDR3, as DNA: TGCGCCAGCAGCTTGGTAGGGGCCACTGAAGCTTTCTTT. Encoded protein: CASSLVGATEAFF. V is TRBV5-1 and J is TRBJ1-1, with D possibly being TRBD1 (5 bases). Germline lookup yields CDR1 SGHRS and CDR2 YFSETQ. Between the trimmed V and J ends, which lost 0 bases and 4 bases, there was a span of 7 bases. The CDR3 spans 13 residues.

This clonotype appeared a few times. V gene TRBV7-9 combines with J gene TRBJ1-2; 7 nucleotides line up with TRBD1. Germline V gene sequence: CDR1 SEHNR, CDR2 FQNEAQ (reference sequence). The CDR3 contains 15 residues. Trimming took 5 bases from V and 2 from J; bases not matched to a gene: 8. The CDR3 nucleotides read TGTGCCAGCAGCCGTTCCCCGGGACAGAACTATGGCTACACCTTC. It codes for CASSRSPGQNYGYTF.